This T cell receptor (beta chain) was captured in a study of blood T cell repertoires in COVID-19. Looking at the study overall: The study drew acute and convalescent COVID-19 samples from the United States, Italy and Spain.

As originally analysed: Estimation of nucleated cell counts relied on the amplification of reference gene primers. Generated by immunoSEQ multiplex PCR, the TCRdb table keeps only in-frame clones and is missing some. The V and J calls and clone size are taken from that table; D and trimming were inferred from the DNA. The sample lists 35,000 to 40,000 clones; 88% were seen once. CDR1 and CDR2 from the germline V gene are LGHNA and YNFKEQ. V lost 11 bases, J lost 3 bases, and 6 bases stayed unmatched. The CDR3 is 13 residues long. The sequencing sample was made of peripheral blood. The chain employs TRBV4-2 and TRBJ2-1; 8 nucleotides match TRBD2. The clonotype originates from a man between 70 and 80 years old with acute or convalescent COVID-19. The CDR3 bases are TGTGCCGCGGGGCGGGAGGTCTACAATGAGCAGTTCTTC. Protein sequence: CAAGREVYNEQFF.